This is a list of T cell receptor beta chains from one sample in a study of T-cell memory formation after mild COVID-19. TCRdb reprocessed the 5' RACE reads via MiXCR and lists one record per CDR3 protein. The sample yields over 450,000 distinct CDR3 sequences, roughly 22% seen once. The sample was PBMCs or a T cell subset sorted from them (not recorded which). Source of these receptors: an adult woman who had mild COVID-19 (a few samples of this study predate the infection). Cell type and time point are not known. CDR3s include the opening cysteine and the closing phenylalanine or tryptophan. D genes are given only for firm matches. Size values are once, few and many counts, or a class for expanded clones, and some rows have none.

D	size	J	V	DNA	CDR3
NA	NA	TRBJ2-3	TRBV6-1	TGTGCCAGCAGTCGGGACATTCCAGATACGCAGTATTTT	CASSRDIPDTQYF
NA	NA	TRBJ1-2	TRBV20-1	TGCAGTGCTAGTTCGGGTTCCTATGGCTACACCTTC	CSASSGSYGYTF
NA	NA	TRBJ2-7	TRBV24-1	TGTGCCACCAGTGATCCGGGGGTTTACGAGCAGTACTTC	CATSDPGVYEQYF
TRBD1	NA	TRBJ1-2	TRBV13	TGTGCCAGCAGCCCGGGAGGACAGGAACATAACTATGGCTACACCTTC	CASSPGGQEHNYGYTF
TRBD1	NA	TRBJ2-1	TRBV2	TGTGCCAGCGCGTCCCGGGACAGCTACAATGAGCAGTTCTTC	CASASRDSYNEQFF
NA	few	TRBJ2-1	TRBV7-9	TGTGCCAGCAGCTTAGGCTCGGAGGGTGAGCAGTTCTTC	CASSLGSEGEQFF
NA	NA	TRBJ2-1	TRBV19	TGTGCCTCAAAAGTGGGAGCGAGAAATGAGCAGTTCTTC	CASKVGARNEQFF
TRBD2	NA	TRBJ2-1	TRBV20-1	TGCAGTGCTATCCCACTAGCGGGAGCAAACAATGAGCAGTTCTTC	CSAIPLAGANNEQFF
NA	NA	TRBJ2-6	TRBV7-3	TGTGCCAGCAGCTTGAGGGATTCATCTGGGGCTGGGGCCAACGTCCTGACTTTC	CASSLRDSSGAGANVLTF
NA	few	TRBJ1-4	TRBV12-3/TRBV12-4	TGTGCCAGCAGTTTGGTCGTCCAGGGTGGCGAAAAACTGTTTTTT	CASSLVVQGGEKLFF
NA	few	TRBJ2-3	TRBV7-9	TGTGCCAGCAGGTCGCAGGGAGATACGCAGTATTTT	CASRSQGDTQYF
TRBD1	few	TRBJ2-7	TRBV7-2	TGTGCCAGCAGCCTTTCTACAGGGGAGATAACCTACGAGCAGTACTTC	CASSLSTGEITYEQYF
TRBD2	NA	TRBJ2-7	TRBV9	TGTGCCAGCAGCCCGGGACTAGGAGCTGGTTTGGAGTACTTC	CASSPGLGAGLEYF
NA	NA	TRBJ1-2	TRBV12-3/TRBV12-4	TGTGCCAGCACCTGGGGCCTAAACTATGGCTACACCTTC	CASTWGLNYGYTF
TRBD2	few	TRBJ2-3	TRBV7-2	TGTGCCAGCAGCTCACCCCACTCTAGCGGGCGAGCTAGCACAGATACGCAGTATTTT	CASSSPHSSGRASTDTQYF
TRBD2	NA	TRBJ2-2	TRBV5-1	TGCGCCAGCAGCTTGGCGACTAGCGGGGTCGGGGAGCTGTTTTTT	CASSLATSGVGELFF
NA	few	TRBJ2-1	TRBV29-1	TGCAGCGTTTCGGAGGTATACCTCGGGGAGCAGTTCTTC	CSVSEVYLGEQFF
NA	few	TRBJ2-5	TRBV7-9	TGTGCCAGCAGCCCAACTGCCCGCGAGACCCAGTACTTC	CASSPTARETQYF
NA	NA	TRBJ2-7	TRBV7-3	TGTGCCAGCAGCTTAACCCAGGGTCGCGAGCAGTACTTC	CASSLTQGREQYF
NA	NA	TRBJ2-7	TRBV7-8	TGTGCCAGCGGCAGGGTCGATGTCTACGAGCAGTACTTC	CASGRVDVYEQYF
NA	NA	TRBJ2-7	TRBV7-6	TGTGCCAGCAGCCCCTATGAGGGTTCCTACGAGCAGTACTTC	CASSPYEGSYEQYF
NA	NA	TRBJ1-1	TRBV12-3/TRBV12-4	TGTGCCAGCACCCTTGAGGGGTCGAACACTGAAGCTTTCTTT	CASTLEGSNTEAFF
NA	NA	TRBJ1-4	TRBV25-1	TGTGCCAGCAGTGAAAAAGGGGGGGGCGAAAAACTGTTTTTT	CASSEKGGGEKLFF
NA	few	TRBJ2-4	TRBV2	TGTGCCAGCAGTGAAGATGAAGGGTCCCAGAAAAACATTCAGTACTTC	CASSEDEGSQKNIQYF
NA	few	TRBJ2-2	TRBV3-2	TGTGCCAGCAGCCGCGGACAGGGGAAAGGGCTGAACACCGGGGAGCTGTTTTTT	CASSRGQGKGLNTGELFF
NA	NA	TRBJ1-6	TRBV12-3/TRBV12-4	TGTGCCAGCAGTTCTAAGAGGGTTCCCTATTCACCCCTCCACTTT	CASSSKRVPYSPLHF
NA	many	TRBJ2-1	TRBV7-9	TGTGCCAGCAGCTTAATCTGGGTCTCGAGGTCCTACAATGAGCAGTTCTTC	CASSLIWVSRSYNEQFF
TRBD1	NA	TRBJ2-2	TRBV19	TGTGCCTCCAAGGAAGGGGGCTACACCGGGGAGCTGTTTTTT	CASKEGGYTGELFF
TRBD1	NA	TRBJ2-2	TRBV15	TGTGCCACCAGCAGGGACAGGGGTGCCGGGGAGCTGTTTTTT	CATSRDRGAGELFF
NA	few	TRBJ2-1	TRBV7-9	TGTGCCAGCAGCTTACAGGGACCGAATGAGCAGTTCTTC	CASSLQGPNEQFF
TRBD2	NA	TRBJ2-7	TRBV30	TGTGCCTGGAGTCCCGGACTAGCGGGAGGGGTTGGGGCGTACGAGCAGTACTTC	CAWSPGLAGGVGAYEQYF
NA	few	TRBJ1-3	TRBV14	TGTGCCAGCAGCCACGAAGGGAAGGGTCACACCATATATTTT	CASSHEGKGHTIYF
NA	few	TRBJ1-5	TRBV5-1	TGCGCCAGCAGCTCCGACAGTAGCGGCAATCAGCCCCAGCATTTT	CASSSDSSGNQPQHF
TRBD2	few	TRBJ2-3	TRBV27	TGTGCCAGCACGTACGGAGAAGCGGGAGCCATAGATACGCAGTATTTT	CASTYGEAGAIDTQYF
TRBD1	NA	TRBJ1-2	TRBV12-3/TRBV12-4	TGTGCCAGCAGTGCCGCGGGACAGCGGATTTATGGCTACACCTTC	CASSAAGQRIYGYTF
NA	few	TRBJ2-7	TRBV20-1	TGCAGTGCTAGAGATTGGGCTTCGGGCTCCGAGCAGTACTTC	CSARDWASGSEQYF
NA	NA	TRBJ2-1	TRBV7-3	TGTGCCAGCAGCTTTGGGGGAGACTACAATGAGCAGTTCTTC	CASSFGGDYNEQFF
NA	once	TRBJ2-7	TRBV7-8	TGTGCCAGCAGCCCCGGACTAATGATATCCTACGAGCAGTACTTC	CASSPGLMISYEQYF
NA	NA	TRBJ1-2	TRBV7-9	TGTGCCAGCAGCTTAAACGGGGCCGGGGTCTACACCTTC	CASSLNGAGVYTF
NA	few	TRBJ2-5	TRBV12-3/TRBV12-4	TGTGCCAGCAGTGGTCCGGGGGGCCCGCGGGAGACCCAGTACTTC	CASSGPGGPRETQYF
NA	many	TRBJ2-5	TRBV7-2	TGTGCCAGCAGTCAGGTGTCAGGGGAGACCCAGTACTTC	CASSQVSGETQYF
TRBD2	NA	TRBJ2-3	TRBV9	TGTGCCAGCAGCGTGGGGACTATTAGCACAGATACGCAGTATTTT	CASSVGTISTDTQYF
TRBD1	NA	TRBJ2-4	TRBV2	TGTGCCAGCTCGGGGACAGGGGGCTTTTGGTACTTC	CASSGTGGFWYF
TRBD2	many	TRBJ2-2	TRBV7-9	TGTGCCAGCAGCGAAACTAGCGGGAGCCTCGCCGGGGAGCTGTTTTTT	CASSETSGSLAGELFF
NA	NA	TRBJ2-3	TRBV12-3/TRBV12-4	TGTGCCAGCAGTACGGCCGGGATGCGCACAGATACGCAGTATTTT	CASSTAGMRTDTQYF
NA	few	TRBJ2-4	TRBV18	TGTGCCAGCTCCATGGGAGGGGGCCTAGCCAAAAACATTCAGTACTTC	CASSMGGGLAKNIQYF
NA	NA	TRBJ2-1	TRBV20-1	TGCAGTGCTGCCTGGCCGGAGCGATCCTACAATGAGCAGTTCTTC	CSAAWPERSYNEQFF
NA	few	TRBJ1-2	TRBV12-3/TRBV12-4	TGTGCCAGCAGTTTTATGACGGGACCTAACTATGGCTACACCTTC	CASSFMTGPNYGYTF
NA	NA	TRBJ2-7	TRBV5-1	TGCGCCAGCAGCTTGGCCGGCCTTCTCTACGAGCAGTACTTC	CASSLAGLLYEQYF
NA	NA	TRBJ1-2	TRBV29-1	TGCAGCGTTGAAGTGGGGAGCCGCGGCTACACCTTC	CSVEVGSRGYTF
TRBD1	NA	TRBJ2-7	TRBV10-3	TGTGCCATCAGGAGGGGGACAGAATACGAGCAGTACTTC	CAIRRGTEYEQYF
NA	NA	TRBJ2-3	TRBV20-1	TGCAGTGCTAGAGATTGGGGGGAGATTGGACCAGATACGCAGTATTTT	CSARDWGEIGPDTQYF
NA	NA	TRBJ1-1	TRBV21-1	TGTGCCAGCAGCAACGTCAGGGGTTTGAATGCTTTCTTT	CASSNVRGLNAFF
TRBD2	few	TRBJ2-2	TRBV15	TGTGCCACCAGCGGAACTAGCGGGAAATGGGGGGAGCTGTTTTTT	CATSGTSGKWGELFF
NA	few	TRBJ1-6	TRBV9	TGTGCCAGCAGCGTTAGCCGGGCCTCCTATAATTCACCCCTCCACTTT	CASSVSRASYNSPLHF
NA	NA	TRBJ2-3	TRBV12-3/TRBV12-4	TGTGCCAGCCGACAGCTCGACGGTACAGATACGCAGTATTTT	CASRQLDGTDTQYF
TRBD2	NA	TRBJ2-7	TRBV20-1	TGCAGTGCTAGATCCGGGAGGGTTTACGAGCAGTACTTC	CSARSGRVYEQYF